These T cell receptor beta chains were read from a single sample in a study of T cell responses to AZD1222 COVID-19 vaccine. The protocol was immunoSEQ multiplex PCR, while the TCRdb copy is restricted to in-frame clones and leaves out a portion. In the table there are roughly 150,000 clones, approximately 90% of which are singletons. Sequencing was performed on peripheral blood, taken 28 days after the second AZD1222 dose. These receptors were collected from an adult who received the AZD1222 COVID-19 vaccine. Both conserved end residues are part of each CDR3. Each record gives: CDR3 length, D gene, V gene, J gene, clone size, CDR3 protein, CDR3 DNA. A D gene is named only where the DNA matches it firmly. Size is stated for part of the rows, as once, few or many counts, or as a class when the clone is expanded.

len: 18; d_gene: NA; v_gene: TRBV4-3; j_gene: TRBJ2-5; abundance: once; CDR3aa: CASSQTRGASRDGETQYF; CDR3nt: TGCGCCAGCAGCCAGACCCGAGGGGCGTCCAGGGATGGAGAGACCCAGTACTTC
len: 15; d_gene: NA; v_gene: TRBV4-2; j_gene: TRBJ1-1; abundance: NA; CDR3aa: CASSPRGGLNTEAFF; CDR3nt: TGTGCCAGCAGCCCACGGGGGGGGCTGAACACTGAAGCTTTCTTT
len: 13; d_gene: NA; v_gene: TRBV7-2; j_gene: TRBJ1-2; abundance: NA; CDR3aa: CASSLGGQNGYTF; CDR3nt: TGTGCCAGCAGCTTAGGGGGGCAGAATGGCTACACCTTC
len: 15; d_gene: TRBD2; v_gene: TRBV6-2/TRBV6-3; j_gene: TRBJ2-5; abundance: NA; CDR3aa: CASSRGVAGVWTQYF; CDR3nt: TGTGCCAGCAGCAGAGGGGTGGCGGGAGTTTGGACCCAGTACTTC
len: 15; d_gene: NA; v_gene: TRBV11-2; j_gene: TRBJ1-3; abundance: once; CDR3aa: CASSPLQGSGNTIYF; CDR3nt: TGTGCCAGCAGCCCCTTACAGGGATCTGGAAACACCATATATTTT
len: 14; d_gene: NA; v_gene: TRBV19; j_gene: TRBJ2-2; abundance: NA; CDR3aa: CASSFGGNTGELFF; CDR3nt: TGTGCCAGTAGTTTTGGGGGTAACACCGGGGAGCTGTTTTTT
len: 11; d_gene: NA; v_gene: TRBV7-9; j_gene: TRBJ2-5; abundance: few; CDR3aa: CVSGRQETQYF; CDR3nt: TGTGTCTCGGGACGGCAAGAGACCCAGTACTTC
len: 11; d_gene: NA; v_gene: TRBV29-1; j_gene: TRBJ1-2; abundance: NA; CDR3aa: CSVLQAHGYTF; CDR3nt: TGCAGCGTTCTACAGGCCCATGGCTACACCTTC
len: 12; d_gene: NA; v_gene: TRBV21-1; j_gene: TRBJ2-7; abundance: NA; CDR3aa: CASSIGTDEQYF; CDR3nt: TGTGCCAGCAGCATTGGGACAGACGAGCAGTACTTC
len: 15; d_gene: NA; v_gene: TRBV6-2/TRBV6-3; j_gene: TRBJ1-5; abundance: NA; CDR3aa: CASSPRTSSNQPQHF; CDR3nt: TGTGCCAGCAGCCCCCGGACAAGTAGCAATCAGCCCCAGCATTTT
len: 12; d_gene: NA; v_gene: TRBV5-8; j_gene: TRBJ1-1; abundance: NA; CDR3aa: CASSLWGPEAFF; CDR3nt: TGTGCCAGCAGCTTGTGGGGGCCTGAAGCTTTCTTT
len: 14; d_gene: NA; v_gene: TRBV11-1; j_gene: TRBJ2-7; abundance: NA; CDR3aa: CASSDLPGNYEQYF; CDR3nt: TGTGCCAGCAGCGACCTCCCAGGAAACTACGAGCAGTACTTC
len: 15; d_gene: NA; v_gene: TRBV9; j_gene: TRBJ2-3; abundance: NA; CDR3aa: CASSGWGAGTDTQYF; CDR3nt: TGTGCCAGCAGCGGCTGGGGGGCAGGCACAGATACGCAGTATTTT
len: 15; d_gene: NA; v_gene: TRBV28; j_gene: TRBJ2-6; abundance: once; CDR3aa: CASSRGGTGANVLTF; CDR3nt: TGTGCCAGCAGCCGAGGAGGGACTGGGGCCAACGTCCTGACTTTC
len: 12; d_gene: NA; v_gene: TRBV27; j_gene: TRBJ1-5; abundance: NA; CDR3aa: CASSPGRQPQHF; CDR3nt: TGTGCCAGCAGTCCCGGACGTCAGCCCCAGCATTTT
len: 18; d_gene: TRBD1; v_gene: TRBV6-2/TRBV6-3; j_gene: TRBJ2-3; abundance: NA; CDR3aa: CASSPGTGGWGYTDTQYF; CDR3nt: TGTGCCAGCAGCCCCGGGACAGGGGGCTGGGGTTACACAGATACGCAGTATTTT
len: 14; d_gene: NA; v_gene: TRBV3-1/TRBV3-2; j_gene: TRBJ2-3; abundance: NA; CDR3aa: CASSQDTNTDTQYF; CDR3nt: TGTGCCAGCAGCCAAGATACTAACACAGATACGCAGTATTTT
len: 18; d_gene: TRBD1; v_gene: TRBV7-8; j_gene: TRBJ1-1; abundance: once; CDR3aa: CASSWREWQGAADTEAFF; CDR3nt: TGTGCCAGCAGCTGGAGAGAGTGGCAGGGGGCGGCTGACACTGAAGCTTTCTTT
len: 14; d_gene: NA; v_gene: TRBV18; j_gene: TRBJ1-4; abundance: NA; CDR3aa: CASSRSEVNEKLFF; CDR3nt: TGTGCCAGCTCACGATCAGAGGTGAATGAAAAACTGTTTTTT
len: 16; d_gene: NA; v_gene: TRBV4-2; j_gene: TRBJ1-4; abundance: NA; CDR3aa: CASSQAPLATNEKLFF; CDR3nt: TGTGCCAGCAGCCAAGCCCCCCTTGCAACTAATGAAAAACTGTTTTTT
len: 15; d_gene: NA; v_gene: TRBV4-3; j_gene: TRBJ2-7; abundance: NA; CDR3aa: CASSQDLDSAYEQYF; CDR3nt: TGCGCCAGCAGCCAAGATTTGGACAGCGCCTACGAGCAGTACTTC
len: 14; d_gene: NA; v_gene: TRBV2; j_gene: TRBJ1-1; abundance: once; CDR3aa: CASSVKIMNTEAFF; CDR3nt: TGTGCCAGCAGTGTGAAGATTATGAACACTGAAGCTTTCTTT
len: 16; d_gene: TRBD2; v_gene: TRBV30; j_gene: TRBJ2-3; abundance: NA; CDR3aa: CAWTRTTSGGPRSQYF; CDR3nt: TGTGCCTGGACCCGAACGACTAGCGGGGGCCCGAGGTCACAGTATTTT
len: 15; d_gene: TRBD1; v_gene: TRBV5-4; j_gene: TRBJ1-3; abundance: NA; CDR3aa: CASSLQGAAGNTIYF; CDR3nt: TGTGCCAGCAGCCTCCAGGGGGCGGCTGGAAACACCATATATTTT
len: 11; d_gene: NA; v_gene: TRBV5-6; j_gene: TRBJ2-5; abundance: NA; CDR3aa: CASSLKGEGYF; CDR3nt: TGTGCCAGCAGCTTGAAAGGCGAGGGGTACTTC
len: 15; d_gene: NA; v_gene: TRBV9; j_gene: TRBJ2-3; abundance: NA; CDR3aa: CASSVWGGSTDTQYF; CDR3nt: TGTGCCAGCAGCGTTTGGGGCGGTTCCACAGATACGCAGTATTTT
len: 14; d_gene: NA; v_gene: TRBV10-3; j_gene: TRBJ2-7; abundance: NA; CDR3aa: CATHVGPNSYEQYF; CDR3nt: TGTGCCACCCATGTGGGTCCTAACTCCTACGAGCAGTACTTC
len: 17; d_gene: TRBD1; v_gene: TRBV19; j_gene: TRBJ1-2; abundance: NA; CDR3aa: CASRTPGRTGGKDGYTF; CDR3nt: TGTGCCAGTAGAACCCCCGGAAGGACAGGGGGTAAAGATGGCTACACCTTC
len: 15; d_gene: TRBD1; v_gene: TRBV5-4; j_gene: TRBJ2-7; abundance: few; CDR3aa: CASSRVGQVVNEQYF; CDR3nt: TGTGCCAGCAGCCGCGTGGGACAGGTTGTCAACGAGCAGTACTTC
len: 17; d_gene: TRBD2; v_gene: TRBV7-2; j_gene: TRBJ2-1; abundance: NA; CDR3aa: CASSPRGVAGGPHEQFF; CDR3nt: TGTGCCAGCAGCCCGCGGGGCGTAGCGGGGGGGCCTCATGAGCAGTTCTTC
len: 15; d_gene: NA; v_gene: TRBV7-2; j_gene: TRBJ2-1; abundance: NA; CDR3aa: CASSKQAGEYNEQFF; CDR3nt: TGTGCCAGCAGTAAACAGGCAGGAGAGTACAATGAGCAGTTCTTC
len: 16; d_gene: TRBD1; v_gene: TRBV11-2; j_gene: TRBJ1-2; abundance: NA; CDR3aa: CASSFPWTDRGKGYTF; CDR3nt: TGTGCCAGCAGCTTTCCGTGGACCGACAGGGGGAAAGGCTACACCTTC
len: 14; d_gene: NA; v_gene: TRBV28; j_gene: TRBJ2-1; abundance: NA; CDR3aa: CASSFGDSYNEQFF; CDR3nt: TGTGCCAGCAGTTTTGGGGACTCCTACAATGAGCAGTTCTTC
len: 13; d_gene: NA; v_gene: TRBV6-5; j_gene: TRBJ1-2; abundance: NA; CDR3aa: CASSNDRIYGYTF; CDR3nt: TGTGCCAGCAGCAACGACAGGATCTATGGCTACACCTTC
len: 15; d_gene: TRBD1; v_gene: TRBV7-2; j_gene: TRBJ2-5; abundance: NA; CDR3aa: CASSPGQGLRETQYF; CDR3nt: TGTGCCAGCAGCCCGGGACAGGGGTTACGAGAGACCCAGTACTTC
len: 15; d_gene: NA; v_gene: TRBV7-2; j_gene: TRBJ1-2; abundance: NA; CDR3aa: CASRQFNAANYGYTF; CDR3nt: TGTGCCAGCCGACAGTTCAACGCCGCTAACTATGGCTACACCTTC
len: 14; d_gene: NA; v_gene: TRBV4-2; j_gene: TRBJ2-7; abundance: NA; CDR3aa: CASSQAAQTYEQYF; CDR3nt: TGTGCCAGCAGCCAGGCAGCCCAGACCTACGAGCAGTACTTC
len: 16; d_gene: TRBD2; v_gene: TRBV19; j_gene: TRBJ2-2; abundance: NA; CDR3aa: CASSPRGAGGTGELFF; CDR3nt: TGTGCCAGTAGCCCTAGGGGAGCGGGGGGAACCGGGGAGCTGTTTTTT
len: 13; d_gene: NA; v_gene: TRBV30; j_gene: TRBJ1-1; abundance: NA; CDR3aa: CAWRVQRNTEAFF; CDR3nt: TGTGCCTGGAGGGTACAGCGGAACACTGAAGCTTTCTTT
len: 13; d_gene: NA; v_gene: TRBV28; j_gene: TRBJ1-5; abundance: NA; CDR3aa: CASSPDLTQPQHF; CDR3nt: TGTGCCAGCAGTCCTGACCTAACTCAGCCCCAGCATTTT
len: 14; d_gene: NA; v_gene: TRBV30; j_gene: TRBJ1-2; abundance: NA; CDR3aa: CAWSIMGSGSGYTF; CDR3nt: TGTGCCTGGAGTATTATGGGCAGTGGCTCCGGCTACACCTTC
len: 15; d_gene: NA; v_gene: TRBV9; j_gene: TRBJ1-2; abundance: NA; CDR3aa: CASSSLQGANYGYTF; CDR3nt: TGTGCCAGCAGCTCCCTTCAGGGTGCTAACTATGGCTACACCTTC
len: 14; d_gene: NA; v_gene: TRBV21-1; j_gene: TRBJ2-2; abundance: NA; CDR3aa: CASSKMGGPGELFF; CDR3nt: TGTGCCAGCAGCAAAATGGGGGGGCCCGGGGAGCTGTTTTTT
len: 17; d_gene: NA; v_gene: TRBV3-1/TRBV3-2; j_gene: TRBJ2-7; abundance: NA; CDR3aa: CASSQVADSQRHYEQYF; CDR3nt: TGTGCCAGCAGCCAAGTGGCGGACTCCCAAAGACACTACGAGCAGTACTTC
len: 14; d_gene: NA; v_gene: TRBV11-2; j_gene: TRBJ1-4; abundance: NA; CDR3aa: CASSWTGFDEKLFF; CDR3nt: TGTGCCAGCAGTTGGACGGGGTTTGATGAAAAACTGTTTTTT
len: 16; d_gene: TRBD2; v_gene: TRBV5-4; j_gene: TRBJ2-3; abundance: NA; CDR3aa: CASSPDSGSSTDTQYF; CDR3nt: TGTGCCAGCAGCCCAGATAGCGGGTCTAGCACAGATACGCAGTATTTT
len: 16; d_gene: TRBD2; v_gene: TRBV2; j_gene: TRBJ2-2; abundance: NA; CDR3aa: CASSEIAGGATGELFF; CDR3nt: TGTGCCAGCAGTGAGATAGCGGGAGGTGCCACCGGGGAGCTGTTTTTT
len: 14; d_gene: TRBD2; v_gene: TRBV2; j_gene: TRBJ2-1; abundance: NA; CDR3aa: CASRAGGSPVEQFF; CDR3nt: TGTGCCAGCAGAGCGGGGGGCTCCCCGGTCGAGCAGTTCTTC
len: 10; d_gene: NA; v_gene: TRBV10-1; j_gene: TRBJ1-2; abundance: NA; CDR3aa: CASRPYGYTF; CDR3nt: TGCGCCAGCAGGCCTTATGGCTACACCTTC
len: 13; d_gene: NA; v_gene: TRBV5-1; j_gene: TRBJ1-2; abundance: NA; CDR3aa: CASSLPAGVGYTF; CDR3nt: TGCGCCAGCAGCCTGCCGGCGGGGGTTGGCTACACCTTC
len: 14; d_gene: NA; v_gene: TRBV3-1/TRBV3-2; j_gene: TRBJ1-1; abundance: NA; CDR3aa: CASSQDLQGSRAFF; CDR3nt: TGTGCCAGCAGCCAAGATCTCCAGGGGAGTCGGGCTTTCTTT